This TCR beta chain originates from a study of T cells in Graves' hyperthyroidism and ophthalmopathy. Inclusion characteristics of ophthalmopathy patients comprised a Clinical Activity Score of at least 3, a NOSPECS grade of at least 4, and duration under 3 months. Uncontrolled infections, other autoimmune diseases, pregnancy or lactation led to exclusion of patients. The authors took PBMCs from 8.5 to 10 ml fresh peripheral blood. V lost 4 bases and J lost 1, with 13 bases in between. Germline V gene lookup returns CDR1 GTSNPN and CDR2 SVGIG (reference sequence). CDR3 length: 14 amino acids. The source material, RNA transcripts, was used to amplify TCR beta CDR3 regions. HTBI primers were used for first-round RT-PCR of the TCR CDR3. TCRdb analysed the multiplex PCR reads with MiXCR anew, one entry per CDR3 protein. The repertoire holds a few hundred thousand distinct CDR3 sequences, with more than 15% as singletons.

This clonotype has at least ten counts. This chain uses TRBV30 with TRBJ1-1; D unclear. The sequencing sample was made of blood. The TCR sequence derives from a woman aged 25-40 years with Graves' ophthalmopathy. The CDR3 is CAWTSELGNTEAFF. The CDR3 bases are TGTGCCTGGACCTCCGAACTTGGGAACACTGAAGCTTTCTTT.